A single sample gave rise to the 28 T cell receptor beta chains below, sequenced in a study of cytomegalovirus exposure and HLA in healthy donors. With 60 Vbeta and 13 Jbeta primers, the PCR was carried out. Assay: immunoSEQ multiplex PCR; the TCRdb copy retains only in-frame clones and omits some. The table has more than 90,000 clones, around 83% seen once. Sample: PBMCs. Source of these receptors: a man aged 25 to 40 in good health and CMV-seronegative.

The chain carries TRBV28 and TRBJ1-2, with D uncertain. Germline V gene sequence: CDR1 MDHEN, CDR2 SYDVKM. With 5 bases removed from V and 6 bases from J, the gap between germline ends came to 13 bases. CDR3 length: 13 residues. The CDR3 loop reads CASSLRVRDGYTF. As DNA, the CDR3 is TGTGCCAGCAGTCTCCGGGTTCGGGATGGCTACACCTTC.

This clone was observed a few times. The sample carries other DNA sequences with the same CDR3. The chain links TRBV28 to TRBJ2-7; 9 nucleotides agree with TRBD1. J was trimmed by 3 bases and V by 5 bases; bases with no gene match: 5. The CDR3 consists of 14 residues. In germline, CDR1 is MDHEN, CDR2 SYDVKM. The DNA for the CDR3 is TGTGCCAGCAGTGCTACAGGGGGCGGCTACGAGCAGTACTTC. Amino acids: CASSATGGGYEQYF.

This rearrangement joins TRBV6-1 to TRBJ2-3, with a possible D match to TRBD2 (6 bases). This CDR3 region has 15 residues. V gave up 7 bases and J gave up 2 bases, with 16 bases separating them. The germline V gene has CDR1 MNHNS and CDR2 SASEGT. CDR3 bases: TGTGCCAGCAAAGGGGCGGGGCAGTACACAGATACGCAGTATTTT. The encoded protein is CASKGAGQYTDTQYF.

This clone was detected only once. J is TRBJ2-7 and V is TRBV11-2; 7 positions match TRBD1. This CDR3 comprises 15 residues. Germline assignment: CDR1 SGHAT and CDR2 FQNNGV. V was clipped by 4 bases and J by 2 bases; unmatched bases: 8. The CDR3 coding sequence is TGTGCCAGCAGCTCGTTGACAGGGCCTACCTACGAGCAGTACTTC. It yields the protein CASSSLTGPTYEQYF.

This clone came up once. The chain employs TRBV5-1 and TRBJ2-3; TRBD1 is a possible D gene (5 bases). The CDR3 length is 14 residues. V was trimmed by 5 bases and J by 1 base, leaving 11 bases between them. Germline V CDR1 and CDR2: SGHRS, YFSETQ. The CDR3 nucleotides read TGCGCCAGCAGATCAGGGTGGGGCACAGATACGCAGTATTTT. This codes for CASRSGWGTDTQYF. The complete variable domain, with remaining parts taken from reference TRBV5-1 and TRBJ2-3, reads KAGVTQTPRYLIKTRGQQVTLSCSPISGHRSVSWYQQTPGQGLQFLFEYFSETQRNKGNFPGRFSGRQFSNSRSEMNVSTLELGDSALYLCASRSGWGTDTQYFGPGTRLTVL.

V is TRBV13 and J is TRBJ1-6; the D is unclear. Germline lookup yields CDR1 PRHDT and CDR2 FYEKMQ (reference sequence). V was pared by 3 bases and J by 5 bases, with 2 bases between. The length of the CDR3 is 12 residues. In DNA, the CDR3 is TGTGCCAGCAGCTTCGATAATTCACCCCTCCACTTT. Its protein is CASSFDNSPLHF.

V is TRBV4-1 and J is TRBJ1-2, with TRBD1 as a possible D gene (6 bases). The V and J ends lost 1 base and 0 bases respectively, with 12 bases between them. CDR1 and CDR2 from the germline V gene are MGHRA and YSYEKL. The CDR3 length is 16 residues. CDR3 sequence reads: CASSQVTGRANYGYTF. As DNA, the CDR3 is TGCGCCAGCAGCCAAGTGACAGGCAGGGCTAACTATGGCTACACCTTC.

The chain uses TRBV6-6 and TRBJ2-3; D call uncertain. V lost 6 bases and J lost 6, with 7 bases in between. Germline CDR1 reads MNHNY; CDR2 reads SVGAGI (reference sequence). The CDR3 has 11 amino acids. The CDR3 sequence is CASSGYDTQYF. In DNA, the CDR3 is TGTGCCAGCAGCGGGTACGATACGCAGTATTTT.

The rearrangement links TRBV4-3 to TRBJ2-7, with 13 bases fitting TRBD2. The CDR3 covers 15 residues. The V gene's germline CDR1 is LGHNA and CDR2 YSLEER. V lost 3 bases to trimming and J lost 1 base; unmatched junction nucleotides: 0. The CDR3 DNA reads as TGCGCCAGCAGCCAGGGACTAGCGGGATCCTACGAGCAGTACTTC. Translated, it gives CASSQGLAGSYEQYF.

This clone was recorded only once. The CDR3 spells CASTLRGPVQPQHF. The CDR3 DNA follows: TGTGCCAGCACCCTCAGGGGACCGGTTCAGCCCCAGCATTTT. The chain couples TRBV6-1 to TRBJ1-5; D might be TRBD1 (6 bases). CDR1 is MNHNS and CDR2 is SASEGT in the germline V gene. This CDR3 comprises 14 residues. Between the trimmed V and J ends, which lost 7 bases and 6 bases, there was a span of 16 bases.

The chain is built from TRBV6-5 and TRBJ2-3; TRBD2 is a possible D gene (6 bases). The CDR3 is made up of 13 amino acids. CDR1 and CDR2 (germline): MNHEY, SVGAGI. The germline V and J ends were trimmed by 8 bases and 1 base, with 10 bases remaining between them. The DNA of the CDR3 is TGTGCCAGCTGCGGGGAGCGCACAGATACGCAGTATTTT. It is translated as CASCGERTDTQYF.

This rearrangement joins TRBV7-9 to TRBJ1-4; possible D gene TRBD1, 6 bases. V lost 5 bases, J lost 5 bases, and 12 bases lay in between. This CDR3 has 14 residues. Germline CDR1 SEHNR, CDR2 FQNEAQ (reference sequence). CDR3 sequence: CASSPGQYNEKLFF. The CDR3 DNA reads TGTGCCAGCAGCCCCGGACAGTACAATGAAAAACTGTTTTTT.

The genes are TRBV5-1 and TRBJ2-1, with D maybe TRBD2 (5 bases). The V end lost 4 bases, the J end lost 0 bases, and 11 bases lay between the germline ends. Per germline, CDR1 SGHRS and CDR2 YFSETQ. CDR3 size: 15 residues. The CDR3 spells CASSESGTSYNEQFF. The CDR3 region has the DNA TGCGCCAGCAGCGAAAGCGGCACCTCCTACAATGAGCAGTTCTTC. The full variable domain, completed using reference TRBV5-1 and TRBJ2-1, is KAGVTQTPRYLIKTRGQQVTLSCSPISGHRSVSWYQQTPGQGLQFLFEYFSETQRNKGNFPGRFSGRQFSNSRSEMNVSTLELGDSALYLCASSESGTSYNEQFFGPGTRLTVL.

A single count supports this clone. The CDR3 DNA sequence: TGCGCCAGCAGCCAAGATTTGCAGGGGATCTATGGCTACACCTTC. Amino acid sequence: CASSQDLQGIYGYTF. The V gene is TRBV4-1, the J gene TRBJ1-2; perhaps TRBD1 as D (6 bases). In germline, CDR1 is MGHRA, CDR2 YSYEKL. The length of the CDR3 is 15 residues. V lost 0 bases and J lost 4, with 12 bases in between.

V usage is TRBV11-2 and J usage is TRBJ2-6; a weak D match, TRBD2 (5 bases). This CDR3 spans 17 amino acids. V lost 1 base and J lost 3, with 13 bases in between. The germline gives CDR1 SGHAT, CDR2 FQNNGV. CDR3 region: CASSLGPGVGGANVLTF. CDR3 nucleotides: TGTGCCAGCAGCTTAGGCCCCGGGGTAGGTGGGGCCAACGTCCTGACTTTC.

V gene TRBV5-1 combines with J gene TRBJ2-7; the match to TRBD1 covers 7 bases. CDR3 length: 14 residues. Germline V CDR1 and CDR2: SGHRS, YFSETQ. The J segment lost 2 bases and the V segment lost 4 bases, leaving 6 bases of the junction unmatched. DNA for the CDR3: TGCGCCAGCAGCCCCGGGACAGCCCCCTACGAGCAGTACTTC. Encoded protein: CASSPGTAPYEQYF.

This chain uses TRBV21-1 with TRBJ2-1; the D call TRBD2 from the table was never checked on the DNA. TRBV21-1 is classified as a pseudogene. This CDR3 is 17 amino acids long. The DNA of the CDR3 is TGTGCCAGCAGCAACGATTGGACTAGCGGGAGGGCCCTTGAGCAGTTCTTC. Its protein product is CASSNDWTSGRALEQFF.

V is TRBV28 and J is TRBJ1-2; TRBD1 agrees at 7 bases. Germline lookup yields CDR1 MDHEN and CDR2 SYDVKM. Germline trimming cut 2 bases from V and 8 bases from J; bases unmatched to any gene: 8. This CDR3 spans 14 amino acids. The CDR3 is CASSLRGRGQGYTF. CDR3 bases: TGTGCCAGCAGTTTAAGGGGTAGGGGGCAAGGCTACACCTTC.

The rearrangement uses TRBV6-5 and TRBJ2-1; D is possibly TRBD1 (5 bases). The CDR3 is 16 residues long. CDR1 MNHEY and CDR2 SVGAGI come from the germline V gene. V was clipped by 0 bases and J by 2 bases, with 11 bases between them. This CDR3 is CASSYSRTPTYNEQFF. In DNA form, the CDR3 reads TGTGCCAGCAGTTACTCAAGGACACCCACCTACAATGAGCAGTTCTTC.

This chain links TRBV30 with TRBJ1-4; maybe TRBD1 (5 bases). With 3 bases removed from V and 8 bases from J, the gap between germline ends came to 13 bases. CDR3 size: 13 residues. The germline V gene has CDR1 GTSNPN and CDR2 SVGIG (reference sequence). The CDR3 DNA follows: TGTGCCTGGAGGCGGGGGGGTTGGGAAAAACTGTTTTTT. It specifies CAWRRGGWEKLFF.

The V call is TRBV9, the J call TRBJ2-1, with D possibly matching TRBD1 (5 bases). V gave up 0 bases and J gave up 3 bases, with 13 bases separating them. CDR1 and CDR2 (germline): SGDLS, YYNGEE. The CDR3 runs to 16 residues. The CDR3 DNA follows: TGTGCCAGCAGCGTAGTTGGGCAGGGTATCTACAATGAGCAGTTCTTC. Residues: CASSVVGQGIYNEQFF.

This chain uses TRBV2 with TRBJ2-7; 7 bases agree with TRBD2. This CDR3 is 12 amino acids long. With V trimmed by 11 bases and J by 6 bases, 10 bases remained unmatched. Germline V gene data show CDR1 as SNHLY and CDR2 as FYNNEI. The CDR3 is CASGRETLEQYF. The CDR3 bases are TGTGCCTCCGGGCGGGAGACTCTCGAGCAGTACTTC.

The V call is TRBV27, the J call TRBJ2-2; D unresolved. Trimming left V 2 bases short and J 0 bases short, with 10 bases between. The germline gives CDR1 MNHEY, CDR2 SMNVEV (reference sequence). The CDR3 runs to 16 residues. The CDR3 reads CASSLIRFANTGELFF. The DNA for the CDR3 is TGTGCCAGCAGTTTAATCAGGTTCGCGAACACCGGGGAGCTGTTTTTT.

The chain combines TRBV18 with TRBJ1-2, with TRBD1 matching over 9 bases. There are 15 residues in the CDR3. The germline V gene has CDR1 KGHSH and CDR2 LQKENI. The junction had 6 bases not matched to a gene; V was cut back by 3 bases and J by 4 bases. The CDR3 is CASSPGTGQLYGYTF. CDR3 bases: TGTGCCAGCTCACCGGGGACAGGGCAGCTCTATGGCTACACCTTC.

The chain uses TRBV28 and TRBJ2-7; possible D gene TRBD2, 6 bases. The V end was cut by 7 bases, the J end by 5 bases, with 18 bases between. The CDR3 contains 14 residues. Looked up from germline, CDR1 is MDHEN and CDR2 is SYDVKM. The CDR3 bases are TGTGCCAGCACCACCCGGGGGAATTGGAACGAGCAGTACTTC. Translated: CASTTRGNWNEQYF. The full variable domain, completed using reference TRBV28 and TRBJ2-7, is DVKVTQSSRYLVKRTGEKVFLECVQDMDHENMFWYRQDPGLGLRLIYFSYDVKMKEKGDIPEGYSVSREKKERFSLILESASTNQTSMYLCASTTRGNWNEQYFGPGTRLTVT.

The J gene is TRBJ1-4, the V gene TRBV6-5; 8 nucleotides align to TRBD1. After removal of 4 bases from V and 8 bases from J, the junction contained 12 bases not matched to a gene. Germline V CDR1 and CDR2: MNHEY, SVGAGI. This CDR3 has 16 residues. The CDR3 reads CASSFVGRGRIEKLFF. The CDR3 nucleotides are TGTGCCAGCAGTTTTGTGGGCAGGGGGCGGATCGAAAAACTGTTTTTT.

CDR3 nucleotide sequence: TGTGCCAGCAGCGTGGGACAGGTGTTGTTCGATGAGCAGTTCTTC. It specifies CASSVGQVLFDEQFF. The chain couples TRBV7-3 to TRBJ2-1; 8 bases match TRBD1. The CDR3 covers 15 residues. Germline V gives CDR1 SGHTA, CDR2 FQGTGA. The junction had 11 bases not matched to a gene; V was cut back by 5 bases and J by 8 bases.

CDR3 bases: TGTGCCAGCAACCGAACTAGCGGGACGTTGGAGCAGTTCTTC. It specifies CASNRTSGTLEQFF. V is TRBV25-1 and J is TRBJ2-1, with TRBD2 matching over 10 bases. CDR3 length: 14 amino acids. With 7 bases clipped from V and 10 bases from J, the junction kept 10 bases outside the gene matches. The germline V gene encodes CDR1 MGHDK and CDR2 SYGVNS.